Listed below are T cell receptor beta chains from one sample, sequenced in a study of neurological immune-mediated disorders. TCRdb processed the 5' RACE reads anew with MiXCR; each CDR3 protein has one entry. The sample holds tens of thousands of distinct CDR3 sequences, 14% seen once. Sequences were obtained from PBMCs. The receptors shown here come from a woman between 50 and 59 years old with HTLV-1-associated myelopathy (HAM/TSP). The CDR3 runs from the conserved cysteine through the conserved F or W. The size field is filled for only some rows; it gives once, few, many or a size class.

TRBJ1-2	TRBV6-2/TRBV6-3	.	16	CASSSWRGQGVYGCTF
TRBJ1-1	TRBV7-2	many	13	CASSDGLGTEAFF
TRBJ1-2	TRBV3-1	.	14	CASSPGRTSYGYTF
TRBJ2-5	TRBV25-1	many	17	CASSELGRRLSPETQYF
TRBJ2-2	TRBV29-1	many	14	CSVLGLAFTGELFF
TRBJ1-1	TRBV10-3	.	14	CAITQGQGEYEAFF
TRBJ2-5	TRBV10-3	many	16	CAISESMYRGPETQYF
TRBJ1-2	TRBV30	.	11	CACGANYGYTF
TRBJ2-1	TRBV5-1	many	15	CASSFFQGANNEQFF
TRBJ2-1	TRBV7-2	many	15	CASSFSSGVYNEQFF
TRBJ2-1	TRBV5-5	many	15	CASSLRQGAGDEQFF
TRBJ2-3	TRBV5-6	many	16	CASSLEGTGFTDTQYF
TRBJ1-3	TRBV20-1	many	15	CSARDPPGAGNTIYF
TRBJ1-6	TRBV12-3/TRBV12-4	many	15	CASSWNQGPNSPLHF
TRBJ2-2	TRBV28	.	18	CASSSPSGSTGSPGELFF
TRBJ1-1	TRBV5-6	many	15	CASSFPTGWDTEAFF
TRBJ2-4	TRBV15	many	13	CATSSRPKNIQYF
TRBJ2-7	TRBV6-5	many	15	CASSLTGFPSYEQYF
TRBJ2-3	TRBV6-1	many	14	CASQTPGSTDTQYF
TRBJ2-6	TRBV20-1	many	16	CSAYSTGGSGANVLTF
TRBJ1-1	TRBV20-1	many	16	CTTRRSGVIMNTEAFF
TRBJ2-1	TRBV30	.	16	CAGRGGAALQINEQFF
TRBJ1-4	TRBV15	many	18	CATSRSLGDRGFNEKLFF
TRBJ2-2	TRBV6-5	many	17	CASSFQAGGTHTGELFF